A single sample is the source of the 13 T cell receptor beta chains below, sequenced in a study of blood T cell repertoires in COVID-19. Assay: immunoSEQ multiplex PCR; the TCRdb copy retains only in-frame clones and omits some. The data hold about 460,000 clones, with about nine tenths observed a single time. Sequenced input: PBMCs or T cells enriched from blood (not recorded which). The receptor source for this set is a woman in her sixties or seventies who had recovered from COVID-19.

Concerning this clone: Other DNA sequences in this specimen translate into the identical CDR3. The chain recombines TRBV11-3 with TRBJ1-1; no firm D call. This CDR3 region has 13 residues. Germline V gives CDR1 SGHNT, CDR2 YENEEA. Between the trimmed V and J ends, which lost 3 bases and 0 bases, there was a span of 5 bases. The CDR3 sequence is CASSFGLNTEAFF. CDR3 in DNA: TGTGCCAGCAGCTTTGGCTTGAACACTGAAGCTTTCTTT.

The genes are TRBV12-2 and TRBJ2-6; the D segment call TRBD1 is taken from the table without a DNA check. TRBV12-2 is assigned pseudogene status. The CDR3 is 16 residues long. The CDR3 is CASRLVSPAGANVLTF. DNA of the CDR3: TGTGCAAGTCGCTTAGTGTCGCCAGCTGGGGCCAACGTCCTGACTTTC.

CDR3 amino acids: CASSHVNTEAFF. CDR3 bases: TGTGCCAGCAGCCACGTGAACACTGAAGCTTTCTTT. This rearrangement joins TRBV3-1 (or the pseudogene TRBV3-2) to TRBJ1-1; D unresolved. V lost 3 bases and J 0 bases, leaving 2 bases between the germline ends. The CDR3 sequence is 12 residues long. CDR1 and CDR2 (germline): LGHDT, YNNKEL (reference sequence).

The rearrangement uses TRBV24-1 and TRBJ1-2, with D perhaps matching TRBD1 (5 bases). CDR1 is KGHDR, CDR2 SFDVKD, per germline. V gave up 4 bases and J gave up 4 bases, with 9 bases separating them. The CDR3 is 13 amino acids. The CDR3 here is CATSETDSYGYTF. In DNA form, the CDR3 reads TGTGCCACCAGTGAAACCGACAGCTATGGCTACACCTTC.

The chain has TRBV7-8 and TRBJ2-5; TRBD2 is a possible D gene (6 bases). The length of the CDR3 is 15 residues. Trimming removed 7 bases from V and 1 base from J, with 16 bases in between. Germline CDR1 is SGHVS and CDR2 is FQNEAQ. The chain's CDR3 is CASTPPGTSQETQYF. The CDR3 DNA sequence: TGTGCCAGCACCCCCCCCGGGACTTCCCAAGAGACCCAGTACTTC.

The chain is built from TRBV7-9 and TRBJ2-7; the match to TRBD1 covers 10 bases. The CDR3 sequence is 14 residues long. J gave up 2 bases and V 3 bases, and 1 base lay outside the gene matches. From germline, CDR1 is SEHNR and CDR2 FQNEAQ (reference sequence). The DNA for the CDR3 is TGTGCCAGCAGCTTGGACAGGGGGGCCTACGAGCAGTACTTC. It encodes CASSLDRGAYEQYF.

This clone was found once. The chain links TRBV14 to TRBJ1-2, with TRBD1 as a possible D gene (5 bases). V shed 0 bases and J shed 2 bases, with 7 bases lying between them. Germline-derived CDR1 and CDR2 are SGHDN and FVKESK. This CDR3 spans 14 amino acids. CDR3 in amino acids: CASSQEAGNYGYTF. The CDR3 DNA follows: TGTGCCAGCAGCCAAGAGGCAGGGAACTATGGCTACACCTTC.

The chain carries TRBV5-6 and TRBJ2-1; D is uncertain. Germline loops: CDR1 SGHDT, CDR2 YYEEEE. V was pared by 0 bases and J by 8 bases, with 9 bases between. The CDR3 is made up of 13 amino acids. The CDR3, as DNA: TGTGCCAGCAGCTTGGAAATCGAGCATGAGCAGTTCTTC. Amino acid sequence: CASSLEIEHEQFF.

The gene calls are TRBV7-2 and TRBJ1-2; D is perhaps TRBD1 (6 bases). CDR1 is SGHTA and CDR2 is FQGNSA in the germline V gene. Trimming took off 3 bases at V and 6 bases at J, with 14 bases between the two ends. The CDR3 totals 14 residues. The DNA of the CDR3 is TGTGCCAGCAGCTTTGGGGGCTGGATTGATGGCTACACCTTC. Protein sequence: CASSFGGWIDGYTF. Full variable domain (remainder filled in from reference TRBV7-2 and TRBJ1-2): GAGVSQSPSNKVTEKGKDVELRCDPISGHTALYWYRQSLGQGLEFLIYFQGNSAPDKSGLPSDRFSAERTGGSVSTLTIQRTQQEDSAVYLCASSFGGWIDGYTFGSGTRLTVV.

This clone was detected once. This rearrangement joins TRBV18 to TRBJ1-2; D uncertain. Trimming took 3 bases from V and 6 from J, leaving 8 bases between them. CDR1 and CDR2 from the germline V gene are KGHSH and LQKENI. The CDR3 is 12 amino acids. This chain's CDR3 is CASSPTGNGYTF. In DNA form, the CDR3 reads TGTGCCAGCTCACCGACCGGGAATGGCTACACCTTC.

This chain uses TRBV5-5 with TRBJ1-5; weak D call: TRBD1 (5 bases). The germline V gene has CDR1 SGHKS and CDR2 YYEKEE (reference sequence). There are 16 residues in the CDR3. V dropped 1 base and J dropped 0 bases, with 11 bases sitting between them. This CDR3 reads CASSLRQGDSNQPQHF. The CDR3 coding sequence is TGTGCCAGCAGCTTGAGGCAGGGCGATAGCAATCAGCCCCAGCATTTT.

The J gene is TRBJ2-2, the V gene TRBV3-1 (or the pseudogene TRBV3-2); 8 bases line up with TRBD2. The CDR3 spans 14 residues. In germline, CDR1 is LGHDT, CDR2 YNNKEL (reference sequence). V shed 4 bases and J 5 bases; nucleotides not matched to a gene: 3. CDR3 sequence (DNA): TGTGCCAGCAGCCCAGTAGCGGGGACCGGGGAGCTGTTTTTT. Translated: CASSPVAGTGELFF.

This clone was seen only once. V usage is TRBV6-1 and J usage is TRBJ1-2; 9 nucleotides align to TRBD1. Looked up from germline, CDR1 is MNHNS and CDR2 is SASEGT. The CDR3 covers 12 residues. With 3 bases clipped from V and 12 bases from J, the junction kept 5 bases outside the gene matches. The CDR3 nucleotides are TGTGCCAGCAGTGACGGGACAGGGTTGAACACCTTC. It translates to CASSDGTGLNTF.